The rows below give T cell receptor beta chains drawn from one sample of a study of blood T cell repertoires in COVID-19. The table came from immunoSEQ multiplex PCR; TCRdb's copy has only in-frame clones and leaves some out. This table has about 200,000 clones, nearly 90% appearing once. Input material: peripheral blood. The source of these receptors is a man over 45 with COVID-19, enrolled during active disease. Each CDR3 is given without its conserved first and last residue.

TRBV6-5,ASRGFTGETQY
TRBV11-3,ASSLAVSGELF
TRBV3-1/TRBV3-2,ASSQGLTGGQQSGTQY
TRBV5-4,ASSLGGTGGFPGELF
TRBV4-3,ASSEDRNTGELF
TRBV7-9,ASSASGTSTDTQY
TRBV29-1,SVRTGGYSYEQY
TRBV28,ASAGDVSSGNTIY
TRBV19,ASSPPRGSGLRTDTQY
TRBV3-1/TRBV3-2,ASSQVYPGETQY
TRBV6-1,ASGNRGFSEAF
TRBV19,ASSIDGPGANVLT
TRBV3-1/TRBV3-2,ASSQVAGIYEQY
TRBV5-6,ASSLAGGNSGNTIY
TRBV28,ASSAGRPSYGYT
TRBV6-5,ASSSTRERSLV
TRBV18,ASSWGGNTNNEQF
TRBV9,ASSVGMNRGTEAF
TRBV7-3,ASSPTAQDPLAGGPGANVLT
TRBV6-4,ASSLETDTEAF
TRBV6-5,ASSYMAAYNSPLH
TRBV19,ASSGQGTTNEKLF
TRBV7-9,ASSLQGNTEAF
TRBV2,ASSDRAATEAF
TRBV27,ASRGGTGRGSANGYT
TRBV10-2,ASSETQGARIEAF
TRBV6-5,ASGREINQPQH
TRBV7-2,ASSLGGGGGNQPQH
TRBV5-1,ASIPQPTGSYEQY
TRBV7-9,ASSFGTSGRAPWEQY
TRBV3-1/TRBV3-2,ASSQGASGSGTDTQY
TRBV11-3,ASSLNRVDHTQY
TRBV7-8,ASSLYTNTEAF
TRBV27,ASSFYPGQGRNEQF
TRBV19,ASSKTDSIVHEQY
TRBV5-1,ASSFQRGDQETQY
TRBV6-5,ASSPRTVYEQY
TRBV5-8,ASRSGQGLYQPQH
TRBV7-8,ASSLNTGQGEEAF
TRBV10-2,ATRTSGTTGELF
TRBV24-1,ATSDSPGQGPNEQF
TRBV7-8,ASSLIGGTEAF
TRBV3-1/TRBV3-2,ASSQGAGDEQF
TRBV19,ASRPGAGTEAF
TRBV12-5,ASAPDRYQETQY
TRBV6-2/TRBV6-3,ASSRLALYEQY
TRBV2,ASSAGANTEAF
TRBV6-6,ASSYGLAGQETQY
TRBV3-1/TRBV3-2,ASSQDVGTSNTEAF
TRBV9,ASSVASRGNTGELF
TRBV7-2,ASSLSGGYSYEQY